This T cell receptor beta chain was identified in a study of OX40 agonist ivuxolimab in advanced cancers. Study information: The patients received agonistic anti-OX40 (CD134) antibody ivuxolimab. Age averaged about 60 years (range about 20 to 80), and less than 85% were male. Prior anti-PD-1, anti-PD-L1 or anti-CTLA-4 therapy was allowed; 40% to 50% had some.

Germline CDR1 SGHDT, CDR2 YYEEEE. CDR3 size: 16 residues. V gave up 3 bases and J gave up 3 bases, with 15 bases separating them. Systemic immunosuppression or a history of autoimmune disease excluded patients. Here immunoSEQ multiplex PCR was the method, and the copy in TCRdb shows in-frame clones only, minus some. The sample shows around 45,000 clones, about 79% of them seen only once. The chain carries TRBV5-6 and TRBJ2-2; TRBD2 might be the D (5 bases). The specimen was CD4+ or CD8+ T cells sorted from blood, collected in a trial of the OX40 agonist ivuxolimab. This clonotype was obtained from an adult with an advanced solid tumor such as melanoma, head and neck, liver or kidney cancer. The DNA of the CDR3 is TGTGCCAGCAGCTCGAGCCCAAAGGAGGACACCGGGGAGCTGTTTTTT. This sequence encodes CASSSSPKEDTGELFF.